The clone carrying this T cell receptor beta chain appeared once. Its cognate antigen is unknown. This sample is part of a study of tumor-infiltrating lymphocytes in primary liver carcinoma. As for the study in general: Subjects presented with primary liver carcinoma managed by surgical resection.

Whole-study findings and limits: Blood fell significantly below tumors in its top-250-clone fraction (p = 0.039). Tumor-adjacent and tumor-blood pairs overlapped less than tumor region pairs did. Owing to bulk unsorted samples, no comparison was made between CD4+ and CD8+ repertoires.

Germline DNA was also extracted, while the blood RNA originated from unsorted whole blood. TCR beta cDNA was made from approximately 500 ng total RNA with a constant-region primer. Libraries covering TCR beta were generated through three nested multiplex PCR rounds (using a slightly modified ARM-PCR). A C-beta reverse primer and TRBV1-TRBV30 forward primers served in each of the first two PCR rounds, at about 10 cycles apiece. TCRdb reanalysed the multiplex PCR reads using MiXCR and keeps one entry per CDR3 protein. The sample holds around 330,000 distinct CDR3 sequences, almost 60% seen once. The CDR3 has 15 amino acids. The V end lost 6 bases, the J end lost 5 bases, and 17 bases lay between the germline ends. The germline V gene has CDR1 MDHEN and CDR2 SYDVKM.

What was sequenced was peripheral blood. This chain uses TRBV28 with TRBJ1-3; maybe TRBD1 (5 bases). The receptor's source is a woman between 25 and 40 years old with primary liver carcinoma and hepatitis B virus infection. Written as DNA, the CDR3 is TGTGCCAGCAGGTCCGATAGGGGAGGTAGAAACACCATATATTTT. This encodes CASRSDRGGRNTIYF.